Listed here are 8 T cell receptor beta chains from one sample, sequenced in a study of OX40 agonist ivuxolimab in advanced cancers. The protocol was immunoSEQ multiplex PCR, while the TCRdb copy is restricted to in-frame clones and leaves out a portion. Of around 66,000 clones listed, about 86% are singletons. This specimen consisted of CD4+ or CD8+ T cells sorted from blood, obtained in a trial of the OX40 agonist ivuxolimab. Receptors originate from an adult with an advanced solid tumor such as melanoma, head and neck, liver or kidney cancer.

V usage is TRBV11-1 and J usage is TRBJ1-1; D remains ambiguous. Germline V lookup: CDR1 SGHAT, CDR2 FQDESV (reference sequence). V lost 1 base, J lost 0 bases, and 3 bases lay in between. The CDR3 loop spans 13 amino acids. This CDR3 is CASSLDLNTEAFF. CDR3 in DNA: TGTGCCAGCAGCTTAGATCTGAACACTGAAGCTTTCTTT.

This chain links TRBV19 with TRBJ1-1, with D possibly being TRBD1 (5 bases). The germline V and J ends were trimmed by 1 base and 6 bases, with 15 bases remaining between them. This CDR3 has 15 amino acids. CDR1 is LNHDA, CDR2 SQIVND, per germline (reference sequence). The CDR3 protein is CASSIGGGPGSEAFF. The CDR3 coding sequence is TGTGCCAGTAGTATAGGGGGCGGCCCTGGGTCTGAAGCTTTCTTT. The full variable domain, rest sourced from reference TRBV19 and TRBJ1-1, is DGGITQSPKYLFRKEGQNVTLSCEQNLNHDAMYWYRQDPGQGLRLIYYSQIVNDFQKGDIAEGYSVSREKKESFPLTVTSAQKNPTAFYLCASSIGGGPGSEAFFGQGTRLTVV.

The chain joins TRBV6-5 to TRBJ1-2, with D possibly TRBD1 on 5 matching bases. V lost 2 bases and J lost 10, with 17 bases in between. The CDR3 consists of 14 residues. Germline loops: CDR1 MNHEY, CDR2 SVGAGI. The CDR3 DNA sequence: TGTGCCAGCAGTTACCAGCGGGCAGGGAGTCACTACACCTTC. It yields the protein CASSYQRAGSHYTF.

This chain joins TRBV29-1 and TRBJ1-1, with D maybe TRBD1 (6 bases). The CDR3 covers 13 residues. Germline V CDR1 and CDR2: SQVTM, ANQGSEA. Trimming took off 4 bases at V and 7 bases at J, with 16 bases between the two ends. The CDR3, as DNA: TGCAGCGTTGGTGGGGGACAAGGCGGTGAAGCTTTCTTT. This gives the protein CSVGGGQGGEAFF.

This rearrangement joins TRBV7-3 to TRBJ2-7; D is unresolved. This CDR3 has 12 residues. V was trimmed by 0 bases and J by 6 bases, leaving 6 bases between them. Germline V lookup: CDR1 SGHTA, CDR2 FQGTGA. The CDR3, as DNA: TGTGCCAGCAGCTTAACGAACGGCGAGCAGTACTTC. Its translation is CASSLTNGEQYF. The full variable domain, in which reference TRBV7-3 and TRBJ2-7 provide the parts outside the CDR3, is GAGVSQTPSNKVTEKGKYVELRCDPISGHTALYWYRQSLGQGPEFLIYFQGTGAADDSGLPNDRFFAVRPEGSVSTLKIQRTERGDSAVYLCASSLTNGEQYFGPGTRLTVT.

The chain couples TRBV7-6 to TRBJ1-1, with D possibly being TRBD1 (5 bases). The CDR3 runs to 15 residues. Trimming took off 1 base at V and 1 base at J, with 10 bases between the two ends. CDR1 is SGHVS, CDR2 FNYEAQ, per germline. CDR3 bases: TGTGCCAGCAGCTTAGGGGCAGGGAGGAACACTGAAGCTTTCTTT. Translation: CASSLGAGRNTEAFF.

The CDR3 DNA reads TGCGCCAGCAGCGGCGACTCTGGAAACACCATATATTTT. As protein: CASSGDSGNTIYF. The J gene is TRBJ1-3, the V gene TRBV5-1; D remains ambiguous. Germline CDR1 is SGHRS and CDR2 is YFSETQ. The V end was cut by 4 bases, the J end by 0 bases, with 5 bases between. The CDR3 totals 13 residues.

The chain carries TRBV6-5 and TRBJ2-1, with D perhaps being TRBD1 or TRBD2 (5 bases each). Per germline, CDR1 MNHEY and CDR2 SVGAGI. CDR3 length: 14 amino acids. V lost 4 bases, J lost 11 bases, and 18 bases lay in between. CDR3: CASSSYEGLLKQFF. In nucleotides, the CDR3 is TGTGCCAGCAGTTCCTATGAGGGGCTCCTGAAGCAGTTCTTC.